The entry that follows covers one T cell receptor (beta chain) sequence. This entry belongs to a study of T cell responses to AZD1222 COVID-19 vaccine. V shed 0 bases and J 10 bases; nucleotides not matched to a gene: 12. CDR1 and CDR2 from the germline V gene are ENHRY and SYGVKD. The CDR3 totals 16 residues. Some clones are missing from TCRdb's copy, which holds only in-frame ones; the method was immunoSEQ multiplex PCR. The top ten hold 10% to 15% of the sample, which has 100,000 or so clones, 87% seen once. The sample consisted of peripheral blood, taken on day 0 of AZD1222 vaccination. This clonotype was sampled from an adult in good health. The chain uses TRBV10-3 and TRBJ2-1, with 7 bases matching TRBD2. CDR3 loop: CAISESRLAGIREQFF. The CDR3 DNA reads TGTGCCATCAGTGAGTCCCGACTAGCTGGGATACGGGAGCAGTTCTTC.